A selection of T cell receptor beta chains follows, all from one sample in a study of blood T cell repertoires in COVID-19. Using immunoSEQ multiplex PCR, the repertoire was profiled, and TCRdb retains in-frame clones only, with some absent. Of 80,000 to 100,000 clones listed, approximately 90% are singletons. Sequenced material: peripheral blood. These receptors all stem from a human donor with COVID-19, enrolled during active disease. The donor label of this sample is uncertain. Each CDR3 is given with its conserved first and last residue. A D gene is named only where the DNA matches it firmly. The listing skips clone size in some rows; elsewhere it reads once, few, many or a size class.

D gene	clone size	J gene	CDR3 length	V gene	CDR3 protein	CDR3 DNA
TRBD1	NA	TRBJ1-2	14	TRBV5-4	CASSPRDRGGGYTF	TGTGCCAGCAGCCCCCGGGACAGGGGTGGCGGCTACACCTTC
TRBD1	NA	TRBJ2-7	16	TRBV11-2	CASSPVGTGLTYEQYF	TGTGCCAGCAGCCCTGTCGGGACAGGTCTCACCTACGAGCAGTACTTC
TRBD1	NA	TRBJ1-5	13	TRBV19	CASAGGRSQPQHF	TGTGCCAGTGCAGGGGGCCGGAGTCAGCCCCAGCATTTT
NA	NA	TRBJ2-5	14	TRBV3-1/TRBV3-2	CASSIPGVRGTQYF	TGTGCCAGCAGCATCCCCGGGGTCCGGGGGACCCAGTACTTC
TRBD1	once	TRBJ1-5	15	TRBV23-1	CASSPGTGASQPQHF	TGCGCCAGCAGCCCAGGGACAGGGGCAAGTCAGCCCCAGCATTTT
TRBD1	NA	TRBJ2-7	14	TRBV2	CASSKQGGSYEQYF	TGTGCCAGCAGCAAACAGGGGGGCTCCTACGAGCAGTACTTC
NA	NA	TRBJ2-3	17	TRBV4-1	CASSPSLFRQGRDTQYF	TGCGCCAGCAGTCCAAGCTTGTTTCGGCAGGGGAGAGATACGCAGTATTTT
NA	once	TRBJ2-7	14	TRBV25-1	CASSDWQGTYEQYF	TGTGCCAGCAGTGATTGGCAGGGTACCTACGAGCAGTACTTC
NA	few	TRBJ1-5	13	TRBV2	CASKLTEGQPQHF	TGTGCCAGCAAATTAACCGAGGGTCAGCCCCAGCATTTT
TRBD1	NA	TRBJ1-1	16	TRBV18	CASSRPGTGLETEAFF	TGTGCCAGCTCACGTCCCGGGACAGGGCTGGAGACTGAAGCTTTCTTT
NA	NA	TRBJ2-5	10	TRBV5-1	CASRGETQYF	TGCGCCAGCCGAGGAGAGACCCAGTACTTC
TRBD1	NA	TRBJ2-1	15	TRBV6-5	CATRQGGLPPGEQFF	TGTGCCACTCGACAGGGGGGACTCCCCCCAGGAGAGCAGTTCTTC
NA	NA	TRBJ1-4	14	TRBV7-9	CASSPVLTNEKLFF	TGTGCCAGCAGCCCTGTTTTAACTAATGAAAAACTGTTTTTT
TRBD1	NA	TRBJ1-5	15	TRBV18	CASSPEPGGQQPQHF	TGTGCCAGCTCACCGGAGCCAGGGGGGCAGCAGCCCCAGCATTTT
NA	NA	TRBJ2-5	12	TRBV5-4	CASRDAERAQYF	TGTGCCAGCAGGGACGCTGAGAGGGCCCAGTACTTC
NA	NA	TRBJ1-4	14	TRBV12-5	CASGLGTGNEKLFF	TGTGCTAGTGGTTTGGGGACGGGGAATGAAAAACTGTTTTTT
NA	NA	TRBJ1-5	17	TRBV25-1	CASSESGRGQSNQPQHF	TGTGCCAGCAGTGAATCGGGCAGGGGCCAAAGCAATCAGCCCCAGCATTTT
NA	NA	TRBJ1-2	12	TRBV7-2	CASSLSGNGYTF	TGTGCCAGCAGCTTATCAGGGAATGGCTACACCTTC
NA	NA	TRBJ2-5	15	TRBV12-5	CASGLVRRGQETQYF	TGTGCTAGTGGTTTGGTTAGAAGGGGGCAAGAGACCCAGTACTTC
NA	once	TRBJ2-7	14	TRBV6-1	CASSDAGRGYEQYF	TGTGCCAGCAGTGACGCGGGCCGGGGCTACGAGCAGTACTTC
NA	NA	TRBJ2-3	13	TRBV19	CASSIGGPDTQYF	TGTGCCAGTAGTATCGGGGGGCCAGATACGCAGTATTTT
NA	NA	TRBJ2-1	18	TRBV28	CASSLEVGAASSYNEQFF	TGTGCCAGCAGTTTAGAGGTTGGGGCAGCAAGCTCCTACAATGAGCAGTTCTTC
NA	NA	TRBJ2-2	24	TRBV7-5	CVRRGPLNSQKLRIRGRSTGELFF	TGTGTCAGAAGAGGCCCCCTCAACTCACAGAAGCTTAGAATCAGGGGGCGCAGTACCGGGGAGCTGTTTTTT
TRBD1	NA	TRBJ1-6	15	TRBV7-6	CASSSRQGPNSPLHF	TGTGCCAGCAGCTCCCGACAGGGACCCAATTCACCCCTCCACTTT
NA	NA	TRBJ2-1	11	TRBV30	CAWSRVLEQFF	TGTGCCTGGAGTCGGGTCCTTGAGCAGTTCTTC
TRBD1	NA	TRBJ1-2	17	TRBV5-5	CASSSGTGGYYNYGYTF	TGTGCCAGCAGCTCCGGGACAGGGGGTTACTATAACTATGGCTACACCTTC
NA	NA	TRBJ1-1	16	TRBV5-1	CASSLEAGAGFEGAFF	TGCGCCAGCAGCTTGGAAGCGGGGGCGGGCTTTGAGGGAGCTTTCTTT
TRBD1	NA	TRBJ1-1	14	TRBV7-9	CASSPRDRVQGAFF	TGTGCCAGCAGCCCCCGGGACAGGGTTCAGGGAGCTTTCTTT
TRBD2	NA	TRBJ2-1	15	TRBV27	CASSFGTSGRGYQFF	TGTGCCAGCAGTTTTGGGACTAGCGGGAGGGGATATCAGTTCTTC
TRBD1	few	TRBJ2-3	15	TRBV2	CAISTGTGDTDTQYF	TGTGCCATCTCCACCGGGACAGGGGATACAGATACGCAGTATTTT
NA	NA	TRBJ1-5	12	TRBV7-9	CASSGGGQPQHF	TGTGCCAGCAGCGGCGGGGGACAGCCCCAGCATTTT
NA	few	TRBJ2-7	11	TRBV3-1/TRBV3-2	CASSQDNEQYF	TGTGCCAGCAGCCAAGATAACGAGCAGTACTTC
TRBD1	NA	TRBJ1-2	15	TRBV15	CATSRDRDRSYGYTF	TGTGCCACCAGCAGAGATCGGGACAGGTCCTATGGCTACACCTTC
NA	NA	TRBJ2-7	14	TRBV19	CASSPPGTPHEQYF	TGTGCCAGTAGTCCGCCCGGGACACCTCACGAGCAGTACTTC
TRBD2	NA	TRBJ2-7	16	TRBV4-1	CASSPYWTSGGSEQYF	TGCGCCAGCAGCCCGTATTGGACTAGCGGGGGGTCCGAGCAGTACTTC
TRBD2	NA	TRBJ2-6	18	TRBV11-3	CASSSGLAGGNGANVLTF	TGTGCCAGCAGCTCAGGACTAGCGGGAGGGAACGGGGCCAACGTCCTGACTTTC
TRBD1	NA	TRBJ1-1	14	TRBV24-1	CATSATGGNTEAFF	TGTGCCACCAGTGCGACAGGGGGTAACACTGAAGCTTTCTTT
NA	NA	TRBJ2-1	12	TRBV6-6	CASGHSYNEQFF	TGTGCCAGCGGCCACAGCTACAATGAGCAGTTCTTC
NA	NA	TRBJ1-1	16	TRBV2	CASSFGRGLANTEAFF	TGTGCCAGCAGCTTCGGTAGGGGATTGGCAAACACTGAAGCTTTCTTT